A single TCR beta chain is shown here with its context. The data were taken from a study of T cell responses to AZD1222 COVID-19 vaccine. Using immunoSEQ multiplex PCR, the repertoire was profiled, and TCRdb retains in-frame clones only, with some absent. There are 200,000 or so clones in the sample; about 89% occur only once, and around 2.9% lies in the top ten. Trimming pared 1 base from V and 0 bases from J, leaving 18 bases between. CDR3 length equals 18 residues. In germline, CDR1 is SGHDT, CDR2 YYEEEE. The origin of this receptor is an adult in good health. The sequenced sample was peripheral blood, obtained on day 0 of MenACWY control vaccination. The rearrangement links TRBV5-6 to TRBJ2-3, with TRBD2 as a possible D gene (6 bases). CDR3 sequence: CASSLTHLSGLSTDTQYF. Written as DNA, the CDR3 is TGTGCCAGCAGCTTGACCCACCTTAGCGGACTGAGCACAGATACGCAGTATTTT.